This record concerns one T cell receptor beta chain sequence. The sample belongs to a study of blood T cell repertoires in COVID-19. Study-wide context: Nucleic acid was either cDNA or gDNA, and it came from T cells, B-cell-depleted T cells, or PBMCs.

In germline, CDR1 is LGHNA, CDR2 YSLEER. The V and J ends lost 4 bases and 0 bases respectively, with 6 bases between them. The CDR3 is 13 residues long. Using immunoSEQ multiplex PCR, the repertoire was profiled, and TCRdb retains in-frame clones only, with some absent. The sample includes around 250,000 clones, 86% of them seen just once. This receptor was taken from a woman aged 45-65 years who had recovered from COVID-19. The sequencing sample was made of PBMCs or T cells enriched from blood (not recorded which). The J gene is TRBJ2-5, the V gene TRBV4-3; tentative D call: TRBD2 (6 bases). CDR3 sequence: CASSRDYQETQYF. The CDR3 DNA follows: TGCGCCAGCAGCCGGGACTACCAAGAGACCCAGTACTTC.